Each of the 5 T cell receptor beta chains below was sequenced from the same sample in a study of early T cells in non-severe SARS-CoV-2 infection. MiXCR, run by TCRdb on the 5' RACE reads, gives a single entry per CDR3 protein. The sample holds some 58,000 distinct CDR3 sequences, around 13% seen once. Sequencing was done on a sample of whole blood. The receptor source for this set is an adult who was a healthcare worker with PCR-confirmed SARS-CoV-2 infection or an uninfected control (not recorded which).

The chain uses TRBV4-3 and TRBJ2-5, with D uncertain. The CDR3 covers 13 residues. With 1 base removed from V and 1 base from J, the gap between germline ends came to 4 bases. The germline CDR1 and CDR2 sequences are LGHNA and YSLEER. CDR3 bases: TGCGCCAGCAGCCAAGTGGCCCAAGAGACCCAGTACTTC. Translation: CASSQVAQETQYF.

There are a few counts of this clonotype. This sequence joins TRBV11-2 and TRBJ2-2; no clear D. Trimming took off 5 bases at V and 4 bases at J, with 17 bases between the two ends. CDR3 length equals 16 residues. CDR1 and CDR2 (germline): SGHAT, FQNNGV. This CDR3 reads CASSTRTPTITGELFF. In DNA form, the CDR3 reads TGTGCCAGCAGCACCCGGACGCCCACAATCACCGGGGAGCTGTTTTTT.

This clonotype showed up just a few times. The chain uses TRBV2 and TRBJ2-2; 13 bases are shared with TRBD2. This CDR3 spans 18 amino acids. Germline trimming cut 6 bases from V and 3 bases from J; bases unmatched to any gene: 10. Germline CDR1 reads SNHLY; CDR2 reads FYNNEI. The CDR3 DNA is TGTGCCAGCAGGGCTAGAGGACTAGCGGGGGTTCACACCGGGGAGCTGTTTTTT. Translated: CASRARGLAGVHTGELFF.

There are many counts of this clonotype. The chain recombines TRBV19 with TRBJ2-6; D might be TRBD2 (6 bases). This CDR3 comprises 16 residues. Trimming cost V 1 base and J 0 bases, with 7 bases left between them. Germline V gives CDR1 LNHDA, CDR2 SQIVND (reference sequence). The CDR3 here is CASSIAEGSGANVLTF. The CDR3 bases are TGTGCCAGTAGTATAGCGGAGGGCTCTGGGGCCAACGTCCTGACTTTC.

V gene TRBV5-1 combines with J gene TRBJ1-5; maybe TRBD1 (5 bases). Germline CDR1 and CDR2: SGHRS and YFSETQ. Trimming left V 4 bases short and J 4 bases short, with 9 bases between. The CDR3 is 13 amino acids. CDR3: CASSRDVNQPQHF. Written as DNA, the CDR3 is TGCGCCAGCAGCCGGGACGTTAATCAGCCCCAGCATTTT. The full variable domain, completed using reference TRBV5-1 and TRBJ1-5, is KAGVTQTPRYLIKTRGQQVTLSCSPISGHRSVSWYQQTPGQGLQFLFEYFSETQRNKGNFPGRFSGRQFSNSRSEMNVSTLELGDSALYLCASSRDVNQPQHFGDGTRLSIL.